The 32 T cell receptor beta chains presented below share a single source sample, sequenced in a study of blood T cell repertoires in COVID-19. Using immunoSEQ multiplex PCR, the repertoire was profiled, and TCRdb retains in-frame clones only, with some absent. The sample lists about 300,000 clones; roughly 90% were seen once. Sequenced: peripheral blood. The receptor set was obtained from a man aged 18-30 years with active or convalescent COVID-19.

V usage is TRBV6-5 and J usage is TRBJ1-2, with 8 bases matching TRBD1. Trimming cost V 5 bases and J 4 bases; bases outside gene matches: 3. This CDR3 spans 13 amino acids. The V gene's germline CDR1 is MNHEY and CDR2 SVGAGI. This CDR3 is CASSRQGIYGYTF. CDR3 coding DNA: TGTGCCAGCAGTCGACAGGGGATCTATGGCTACACCTTC.

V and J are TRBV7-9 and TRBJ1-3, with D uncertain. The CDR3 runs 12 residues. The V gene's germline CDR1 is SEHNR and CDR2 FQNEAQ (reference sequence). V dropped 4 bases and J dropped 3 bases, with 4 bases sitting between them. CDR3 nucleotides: TGTGCCAGCAGCTATCGTGGAAACACCATATATTTT. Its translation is CASSYRGNTIYF.

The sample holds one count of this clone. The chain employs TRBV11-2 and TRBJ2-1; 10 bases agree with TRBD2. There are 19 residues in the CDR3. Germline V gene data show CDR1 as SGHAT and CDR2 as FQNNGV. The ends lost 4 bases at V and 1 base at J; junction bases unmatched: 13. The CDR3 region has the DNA TGTGCCAGCAGCTCGGCGTGGGGAGCTAGCGGGAGTTCCTACAATGAGCAGTTCTTC. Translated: CASSSAWGASGSSYNEQFF.

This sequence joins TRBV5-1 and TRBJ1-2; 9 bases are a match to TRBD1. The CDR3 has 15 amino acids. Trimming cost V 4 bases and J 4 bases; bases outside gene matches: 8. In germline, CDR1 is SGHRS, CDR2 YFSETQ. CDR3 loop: CASSPPGQGGYGYTF. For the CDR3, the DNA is TGCGCCAGCAGCCCCCCGGGACAGGGCGGCTATGGCTACACCTTC. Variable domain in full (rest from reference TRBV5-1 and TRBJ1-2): KAGVTQTPRYLIKTRGQQVTLSCSPISGHRSVSWYQQTPGQGLQFLFEYFSETQRNKGNFPGRFSGRQFSNSRSEMNVSTLELGDSALYLCASSPPGQGGYGYTFGSGTRLTVV.

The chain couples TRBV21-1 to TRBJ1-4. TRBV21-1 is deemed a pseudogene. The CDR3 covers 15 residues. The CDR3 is CASSNCYGGVIGLFF. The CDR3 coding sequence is TGTGCCAGCAGCAACTGCTACGGGGGTGTTATAGGACTGTTTTTT.

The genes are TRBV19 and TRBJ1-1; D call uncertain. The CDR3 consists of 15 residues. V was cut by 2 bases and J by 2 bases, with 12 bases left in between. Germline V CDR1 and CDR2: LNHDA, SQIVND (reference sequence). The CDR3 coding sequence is TGTGCCAGTAGTATAACACGGGTTCCTAACACTGAAGCTTTCTTT. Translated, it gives CASSITRVPNTEAFF.

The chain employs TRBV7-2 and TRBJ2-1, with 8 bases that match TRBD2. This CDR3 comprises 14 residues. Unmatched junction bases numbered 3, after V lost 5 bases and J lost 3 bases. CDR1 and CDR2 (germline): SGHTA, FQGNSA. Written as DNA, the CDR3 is TGTGCCAGCAGCGGTCGGGGGGGCTACAATGAGCAGTTCTTC. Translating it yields CASSGRGGYNEQFF.

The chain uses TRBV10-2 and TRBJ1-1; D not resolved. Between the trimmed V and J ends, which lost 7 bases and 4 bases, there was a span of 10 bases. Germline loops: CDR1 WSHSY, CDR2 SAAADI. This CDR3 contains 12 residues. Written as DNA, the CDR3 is TGCGCCAGCACGTTCCGGGGCACTGAAGCTTTCTTT. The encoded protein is CASTFRGTEAFF.

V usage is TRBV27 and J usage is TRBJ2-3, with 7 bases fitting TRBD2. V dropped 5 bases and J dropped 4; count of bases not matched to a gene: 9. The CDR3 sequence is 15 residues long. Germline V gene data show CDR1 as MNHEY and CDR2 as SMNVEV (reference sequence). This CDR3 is CASSIKRGRPDTQYF. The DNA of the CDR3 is TGTGCCAGCAGTATCAAGCGGGGCCGCCCAGATACGCAGTATTTT.

CDR3 in amino acids: CASSLGTYLSYNEQFF. The CDR3 DNA follows: TGCGCCAGCAGCTTGGGAACCTACCTCTCCTACAATGAGCAGTTCTTC. V is TRBV5-1 and J is TRBJ2-1, with D unresolved. V was shortened by 0 bases and J by 0 bases, with 10 bases between the two germline ends. Germline assignment: CDR1 SGHRS and CDR2 YFSETQ. The CDR3 is 16 amino acids.

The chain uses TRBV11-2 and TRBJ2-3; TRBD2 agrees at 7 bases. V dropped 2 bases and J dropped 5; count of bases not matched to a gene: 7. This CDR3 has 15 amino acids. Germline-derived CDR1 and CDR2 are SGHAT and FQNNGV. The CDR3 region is CASSLTAGPGDTQYF. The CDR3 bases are TGTGCCAGCAGCTTAACAGCGGGGCCTGGAGATACGCAGTATTTT. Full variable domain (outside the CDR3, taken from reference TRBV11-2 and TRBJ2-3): EAGVAQSPRYKIIEKRQSVAFWCNPISGHATLYWYQQILGQGPKLLIQFQNNGVVDDSQLPKDRFSAERLKGVDSTLKIQPAKLEDSAVYLCASSLTAGPGDTQYFGPGTRLTVL.

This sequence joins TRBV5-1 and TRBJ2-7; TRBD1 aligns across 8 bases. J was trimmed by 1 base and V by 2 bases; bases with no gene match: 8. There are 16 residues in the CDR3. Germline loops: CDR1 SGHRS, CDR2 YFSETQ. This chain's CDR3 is CASSFYLQGGSYEQYF. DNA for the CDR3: TGCGCCAGCAGCTTCTATCTACAGGGGGGATCCTACGAGCAGTACTTC.

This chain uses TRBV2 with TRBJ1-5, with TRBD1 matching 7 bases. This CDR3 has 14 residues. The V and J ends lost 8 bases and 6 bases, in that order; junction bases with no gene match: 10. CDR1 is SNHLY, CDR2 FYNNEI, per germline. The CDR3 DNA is TGTGCCAGCGAAAGACAGGGTTTAGGTCAGCCCCAGCATTTT. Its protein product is CASERQGLGQPQHF.

The CDR3 bases are TGTGCCAGCAGCGACGACACACCTAGCACAGATACGCAGTATTTT. Translation gives CASSDDTPSTDTQYF. This chain connects TRBV7-8 to TRBJ2-3; no clear D gene. Germline-derived CDR1 and CDR2 are SGHVS and FQNEAQ. This CDR3 comprises 15 residues. Trimming cost V 5 bases and J 0 bases, with 12 bases left between them. The variable domain in full, completed from reference TRBV7-8 and TRBJ2-3, reads GAGVSQSPRYKVAKRGQDVALRCDPISGHVSLFWYQQALGQGPEFLTYFQNEAQLDKSGLPSDRFFAERPEGSVSTLKIQRTQQEDSAVYLCASSDDTPSTDTQYFGPGTRLTVL.

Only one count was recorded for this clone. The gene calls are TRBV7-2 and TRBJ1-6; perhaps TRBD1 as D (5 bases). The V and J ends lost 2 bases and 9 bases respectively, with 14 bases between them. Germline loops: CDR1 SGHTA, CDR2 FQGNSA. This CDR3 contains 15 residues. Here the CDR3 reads CASSLPGTFTSPLHF. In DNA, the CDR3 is TGTGCCAGCAGCTTACCAGGGACTTTCACTTCACCCCTCCACTTT.

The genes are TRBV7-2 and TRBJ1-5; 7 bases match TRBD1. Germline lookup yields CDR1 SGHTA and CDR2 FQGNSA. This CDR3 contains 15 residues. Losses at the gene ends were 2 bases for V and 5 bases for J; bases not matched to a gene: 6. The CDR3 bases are TGTGCCAGCAGCTTAAGACAGGGTTGGGATCAGCCCCAGCATTTT. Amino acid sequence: CASSLRQGWDQPQHF. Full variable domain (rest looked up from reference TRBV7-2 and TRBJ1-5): GAGVSQSPSNKVTEKGKDVELRCDPISGHTALYWYRQSLGQGLEFLIYFQGNSAPDKSGLPSDRFSAERTGGSVSTLTIQRTQQEDSAVYLCASSLRQGWDQPQHFGDGTRLSIL.

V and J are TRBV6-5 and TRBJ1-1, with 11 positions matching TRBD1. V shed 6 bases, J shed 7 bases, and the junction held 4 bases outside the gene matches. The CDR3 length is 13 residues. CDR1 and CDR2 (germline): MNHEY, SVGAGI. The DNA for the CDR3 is TGTGCCAGCAGGAGGACAGGGGGCATTGAAGCTTTCTTT. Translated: CASRRTGGIEAFF.

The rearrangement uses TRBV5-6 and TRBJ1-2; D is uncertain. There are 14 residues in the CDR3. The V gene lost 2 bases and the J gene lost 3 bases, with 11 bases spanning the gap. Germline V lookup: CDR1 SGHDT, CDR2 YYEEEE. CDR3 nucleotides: TGTGCCAGCAGCTTTCTTGGCAAAGACTATGGCTACACCTTC. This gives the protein CASSFLGKDYGYTF.

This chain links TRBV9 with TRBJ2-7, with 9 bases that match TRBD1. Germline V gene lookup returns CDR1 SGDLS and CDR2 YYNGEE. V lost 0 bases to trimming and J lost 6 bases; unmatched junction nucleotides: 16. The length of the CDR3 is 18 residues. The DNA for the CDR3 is TGTGCCAGCAGCGTAGCTCCATATTTGGGACAGGGTGGTGGCGAGCAGTACTTC. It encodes CASSVAPYLGQGGGEQYF.

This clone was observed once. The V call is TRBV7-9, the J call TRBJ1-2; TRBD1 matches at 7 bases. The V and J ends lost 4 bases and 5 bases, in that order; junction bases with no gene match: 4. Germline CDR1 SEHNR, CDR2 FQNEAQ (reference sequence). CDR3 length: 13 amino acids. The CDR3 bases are TGTGCCAGCAGCTCAGGGGGAGTTTATGGCTACACCTTC. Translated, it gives CASSSGGVYGYTF. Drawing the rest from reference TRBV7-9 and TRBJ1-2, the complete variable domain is DTGVSQNPRHKITKRGQNVTFRCDPISEHNRLYWYRQTLGQGPEFLTYFQNEAQLEKSRLLSDRFSAERPKGSFSTLEIQRTEQGDSAMYLCASSSGGVYGYTFGSGTRLTVV.

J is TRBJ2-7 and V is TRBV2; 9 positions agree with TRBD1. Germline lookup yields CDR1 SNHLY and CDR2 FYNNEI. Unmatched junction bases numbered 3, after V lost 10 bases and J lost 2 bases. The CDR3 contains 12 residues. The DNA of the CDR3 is TGTGCCAACGGACAGGGGCCCTACGAGCAGTACTTC. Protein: CANGQGPYEQYF.

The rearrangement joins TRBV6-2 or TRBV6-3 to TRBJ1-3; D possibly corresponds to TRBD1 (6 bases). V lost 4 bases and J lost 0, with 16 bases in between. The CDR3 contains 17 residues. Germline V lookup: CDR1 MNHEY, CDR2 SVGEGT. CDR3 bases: TGTGCCAGCAGTTTCCCCGGGACACAGAGCTCTGGAAACACCATATATTTT. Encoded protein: CASSFPGTQSSGNTIYF.

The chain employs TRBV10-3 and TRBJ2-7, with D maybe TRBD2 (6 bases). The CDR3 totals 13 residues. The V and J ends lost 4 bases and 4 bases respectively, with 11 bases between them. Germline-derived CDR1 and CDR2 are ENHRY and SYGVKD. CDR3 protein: CAISAEGRYEQYF. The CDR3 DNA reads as TGTGCCATCAGTGCGGAGGGCAGGTACGAGCAGTACTTC.

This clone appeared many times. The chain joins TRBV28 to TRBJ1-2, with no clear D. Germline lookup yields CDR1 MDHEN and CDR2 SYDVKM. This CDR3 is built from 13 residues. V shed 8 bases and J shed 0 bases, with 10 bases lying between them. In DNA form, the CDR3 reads TGTGCCAGCCTTAGCGGCTCTAACTATGGCTACACCTTC. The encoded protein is CASLSGSNYGYTF.

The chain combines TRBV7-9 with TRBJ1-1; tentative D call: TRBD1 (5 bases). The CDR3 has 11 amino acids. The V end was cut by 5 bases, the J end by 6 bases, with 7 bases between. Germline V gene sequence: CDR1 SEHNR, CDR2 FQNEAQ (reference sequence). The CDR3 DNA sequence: TGTGCCAGCAGCGGGGGGGCTGAAGCTTTCTTT. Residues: CASSGGAEAFF.

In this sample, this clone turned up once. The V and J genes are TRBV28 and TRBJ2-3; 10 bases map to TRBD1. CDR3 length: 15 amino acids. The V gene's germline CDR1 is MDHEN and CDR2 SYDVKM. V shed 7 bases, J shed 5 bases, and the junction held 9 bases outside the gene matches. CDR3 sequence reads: CASKPGTGAQDTQYF. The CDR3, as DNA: TGTGCCAGCAAACCCGGGACAGGGGCCCAAGATACGCAGTATTTT.

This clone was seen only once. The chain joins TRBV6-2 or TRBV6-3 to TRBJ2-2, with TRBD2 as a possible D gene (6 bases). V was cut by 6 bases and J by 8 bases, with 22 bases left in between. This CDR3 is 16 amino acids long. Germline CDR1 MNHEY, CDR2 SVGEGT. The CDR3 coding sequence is TGTGCCAGCAGCTCCAACGACCGTGGGGGGTATGGGGAGCTGTTTTTT. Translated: CASSSNDRGGYGELFF.

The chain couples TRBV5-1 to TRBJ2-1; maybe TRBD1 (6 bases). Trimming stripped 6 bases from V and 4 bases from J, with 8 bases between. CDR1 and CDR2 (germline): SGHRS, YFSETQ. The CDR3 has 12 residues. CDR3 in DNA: TGCGCCAGCAACGGACAGTACAATGAGCAGTTCTTC. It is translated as CASNGQYNEQFF.

CDR3 sequence (DNA): TGTGCCAGCAGCGGGGGACAGCGGAACACTGAAGCTTTCTTT. This translates into CASSGGQRNTEAFF. The chain links TRBV5-4 to TRBJ1-1; 7 nucleotides align to TRBD1. V lost 4 bases and J lost 1; bases outside the gene matches: 4. The CDR3 is 14 residues long. CDR1 SGHNT and CDR2 YYREEE come from the germline V gene (reference sequence).

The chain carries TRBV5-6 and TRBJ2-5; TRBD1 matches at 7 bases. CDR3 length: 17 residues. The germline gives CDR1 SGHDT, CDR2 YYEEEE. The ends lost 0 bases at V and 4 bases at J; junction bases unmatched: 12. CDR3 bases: TGTGCCAGCAGCTTGGACAGGGGTGGGCGGGTTCGAGAGACCCAGTACTTC. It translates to CASSLDRGGRVRETQYF.

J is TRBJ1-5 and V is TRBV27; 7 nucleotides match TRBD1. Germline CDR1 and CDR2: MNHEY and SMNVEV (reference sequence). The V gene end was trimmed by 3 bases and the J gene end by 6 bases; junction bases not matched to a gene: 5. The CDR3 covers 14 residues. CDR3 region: CASSFRQGVQPQHF. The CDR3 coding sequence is TGTGCCAGCAGTTTCCGACAGGGCGTTCAGCCCCAGCATTTT.

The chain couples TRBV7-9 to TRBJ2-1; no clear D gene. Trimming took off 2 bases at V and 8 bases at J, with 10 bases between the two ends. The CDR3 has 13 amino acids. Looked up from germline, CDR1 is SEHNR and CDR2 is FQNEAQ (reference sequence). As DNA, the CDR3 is TGTGCCAGCAGCTTATTGTTACGAGATGAGCAGTTCTTC. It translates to CASSLLLRDEQFF.